A selection of T cell receptor beta chains follows, all from one sample in a study of cytotoxic CD8 clonotypes in ibrutinib-treated CLL. The table came from immunoSEQ multiplex PCR; TCRdb's copy has only in-frame clones and leaves some out. The sample records approximately 150,000 clones, roughly 80% being singletons. The sequencing here drew on PBMCs, taken after 24 months of ibrutinib treatment. The receptor source for this set is a human donor with chronic lymphocytic leukemia. The conserved cysteine and the conserved F or W are not part of the CDR3 here.

j_call,v_call,cdr3_aa
TRBJ2-3,TRBV7-4,ASSYHWTGILCTDTQY
TRBJ1-2,TRBV27,ASSFAVPNYGYT
TRBJ2-2,TRBV19,ASSIGGFSNTGELF
TRBJ1-1,TRBV28,ASSPVSMNTEAF
TRBJ1-2,TRBV19,ASSDSGGSNYGYT
TRBJ1-1,TRBV11-3,ASSLTGDRTEAF
TRBJ2-2,TRBV2,ASSVSSGITGELF
TRBJ1-1,TRBV7-3,ASSLTSVPNTEAF
TRBJ2-4,TRBV2,ASSEDGGTKNIQY
TRBJ2-1,TRBV7-3,ASSLGQGNEQF
TRBJ2-5,TRBV6-5,ASSRLTYQETQY
TRBJ2-5,TRBV7-3,ASRFGQGMRETQY
TRBJ1-2,TRBV18,ASSRSATTGPIGYT
TRBJ1-6,TRBV27,ASSLLQSSYNSPLH
TRBJ1-2,TRBV28,ASSLGSFWAYGYT
TRBJ1-1,TRBV25-1,ASSDRGQGAGEAF
TRBJ1-1,TRBV5-1,ASSLTGIGVNTEAF
TRBJ1-1,TRBV6-5,ASSPITGNTEAF
TRBJ1-5,TRBV6-6,ASSYQGRNQPQH
TRBJ1-2,TRBV19,ASTPGTVNYGYT
TRBJ2-2,TRBV9,ASSVNAGELF
TRBJ2-1,TRBV7-3,ASSSTSGIANEQF
TRBJ1-6,TRBV21-1,ASSKKLGRGNSPLH
TRBJ2-5,TRBV28,ASSPISGGAGETQY
TRBJ1-2,TRBV5-6,ASSLDYGYT
TRBJ2-5,TRBV2,ASSGLAGGPGYQETQY
TRBJ1-2,TRBV11-2,ASRRDRDGYT
TRBJ2-7,TRBV7-2,ASSARLAKTYEQY
TRBJ2-1,TRBV7-9,ASRGTSGAIYNEQF
TRBJ2-1,TRBV6-6,AGRGGLAGFNEQF
TRBJ1-4,TRBV9,ASSVGIGEKLF
TRBJ2-3,TRBV5-1,ASSRTILRDTQY
TRBJ1-5,TRBV6-1,ASRRGQDRSGAQH
TRBJ1-1,TRBV18,ASSPTGTAFEAF
TRBJ1-3,TRBV9,ASSVGFVGSPGNTIY
TRBJ2-7,TRBV6-5,ASSEGGWEY
TRBJ2-7,TRBV6-5,ASSLAGGAYEQY
TRBJ1-1,TRBV29-1,SVDSQGAYTEAF
TRBJ2-7,TRBV9,ASSVVWGTGSYEQY
TRBJ2-7,TRBV15,ATSRGAGVAYEQY
TRBJ2-1,TRBV9,ASSVDEGEQF
TRBJ1-1,TRBV7-9,ASSLLLQRNTEAF